This T cell receptor (beta chain) was sequenced for a study of CDR3 diversity in severe acne. Germline V gene data show CDR1 as SGHRS and CDR2 as YFSETQ. V was pared by 4 bases and J by 7 bases, with 21 bases between. This CDR3 has 15 amino acids. TCRdb re-called the PCR reads with MiXCR, one entry per CDR3 protein. The repertoire includes about 90,000 distinct CDR3 sequences, 45% to 55% of them detected once, and about a tenth sits in the top ten. The sequencing input was blood. This rearrangement joins TRBV5-1 to TRBJ2-7, with no clear D. This TCR derives from a male donor in good health, serving as a control. The CDR3 bases are TGCGCCAGCAGCCCAATGGCGGTCAGGACCTGGGAGCAGTACTTC. Its protein product is CASSPMAVRTWEQYF.